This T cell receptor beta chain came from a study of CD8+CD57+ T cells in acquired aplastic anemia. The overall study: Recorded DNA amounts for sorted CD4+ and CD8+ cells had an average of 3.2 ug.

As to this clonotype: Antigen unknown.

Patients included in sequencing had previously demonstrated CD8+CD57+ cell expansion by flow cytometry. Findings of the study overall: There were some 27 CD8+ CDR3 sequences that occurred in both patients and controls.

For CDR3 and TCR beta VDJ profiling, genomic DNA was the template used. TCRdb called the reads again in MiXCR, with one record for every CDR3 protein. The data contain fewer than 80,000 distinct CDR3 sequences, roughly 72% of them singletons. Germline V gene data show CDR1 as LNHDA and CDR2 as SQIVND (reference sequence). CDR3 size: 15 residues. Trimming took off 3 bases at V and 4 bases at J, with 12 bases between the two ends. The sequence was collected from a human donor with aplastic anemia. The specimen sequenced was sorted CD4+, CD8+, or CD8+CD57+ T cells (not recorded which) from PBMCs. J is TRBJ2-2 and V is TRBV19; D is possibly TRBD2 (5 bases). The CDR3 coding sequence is TGTGCCAGTAGTATTCGGGAACGGGTCACCGGGGAGCTGTTTTTT. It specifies CASSIRERVTGELFF.